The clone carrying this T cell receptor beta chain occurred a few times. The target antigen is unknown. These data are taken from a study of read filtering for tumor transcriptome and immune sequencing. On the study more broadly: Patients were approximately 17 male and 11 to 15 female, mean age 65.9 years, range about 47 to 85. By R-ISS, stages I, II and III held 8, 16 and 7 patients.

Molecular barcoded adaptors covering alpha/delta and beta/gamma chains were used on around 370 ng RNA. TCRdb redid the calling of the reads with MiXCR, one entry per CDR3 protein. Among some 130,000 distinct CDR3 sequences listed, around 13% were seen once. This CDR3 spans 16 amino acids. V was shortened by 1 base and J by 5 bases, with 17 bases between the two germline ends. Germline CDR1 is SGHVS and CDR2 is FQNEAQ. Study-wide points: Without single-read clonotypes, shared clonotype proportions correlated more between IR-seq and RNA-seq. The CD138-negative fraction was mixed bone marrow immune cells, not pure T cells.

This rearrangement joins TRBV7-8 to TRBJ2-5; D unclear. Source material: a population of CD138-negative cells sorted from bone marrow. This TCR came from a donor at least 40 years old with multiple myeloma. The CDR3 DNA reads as TGTGCCAGCAGCTTAGTTTACGGCCCAAAAGCCGAGACCCAGTACTTC. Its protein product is CASSLVYGPKAETQYF.